The clone carrying this T cell receptor beta chain was counted many times. Its antigen is unidentified. The data were taken from a study of T-cell reconstitution after alpha-beta-depleted transplantation in children. Germline values: CDR1 SGHVS, CDR2 FQNEAQ. This CDR3 has 14 residues. Trimming took 2 bases from V and 4 from J, leaving 11 bases between them. The study's findings and limits: Where alpha-beta T cells came from about two months after transplant was reportedly several hundred expanded graft clones.

Using unique molecular identifiers, the investigators prepared the TCRbeta library. From the PCR reads, TCRdb called clonotypes with MiXCR, one entry per CDR3 protein. The sample comprises about 300,000 distinct CDR3 sequences, about a tenth of which are singletons, and approximately 7.6% rests with the top ten. The sample was PBMCs, taken before TCRalphabeta/CD19-depleted stem cell transplant. The chain uses TRBV7-8 and TRBJ2-5; D gene unclear. The TCR was taken from a boy under two years old with acute myeloid leukemia, due to receive a stem cell transplant. CDR3 residues: CASSLLADGETQYF. CDR3 DNA sequence: TGTGCCAGCAGCTTACTTGCGGATGGAGAGACCCAGTACTTC. Drawing the rest from reference TRBV7-8 and TRBJ2-5, the complete variable domain is GAGVSQSPRYKVAKRGQDVALRCDPISGHVSLFWYQQALGQGPEFLTYFQNEAQLDKSGLPSDRFFAERPEGSVSTLKIQRTQQEDSAVYLCASSLLADGETQYFGPGTRLLVL.